The clone carrying this T cell receptor (beta chain) has a handful of counts. The antigen remains undetermined. Germline V CDR1 and CDR2: DFQATT, SNEGSKA (reference sequence). This CDR3 has 13 amino acids. The V and J ends lost 5 bases and 1 base respectively, with 11 bases between them. These data come from a study of blood T cells in healthy people across ages. Study as a whole: About one barcoded TCR beta cDNA was captured per two T cells.

Alongside a J-beta primer mix, a sample-barcoded 5' primer served in a second PCR lasting about 6 to 11 cycles. One entry per CDR3 protein, called by TCRdb with MiXCR from the 5' RACE reads. The repertoire consists of around 1.5 million distinct CDR3 sequences, with around 39% occurring once and the leading ten covering 7.9%. Study results and limitations: Bulk PBMC profiling left naive and antigen-experienced comparisons inconclusive.

Each of the donors had about 9.9 milliliters of peripheral blood drawn into EDTA-treated Vacutainer tubes. There were at least 5.5 micrograms of total RNA extracted from every sample. This TCR came from a woman between 18 and 30 years old in good health. What was sequenced was blood. The chain combines TRBV20-1 with TRBJ1-2; D perhaps matches TRBD1 (5 bases). The CDR3 protein is CSAVNRNNYGYTF. The CDR3 bases are TGCAGTGCTGTCAACAGGAATAACTATGGCTACACCTTC.